These 28 T cell receptor beta chains were sequenced from one sample in a study of cytomegalovirus exposure and HLA in healthy donors. The PCR ran on 60 Vbeta and 13 Jbeta primers. This table comes from immunoSEQ multiplex PCR, and its TCRdb copy is limited to in-frame clones, with some not included. The table has about 130,000 clones, roughly 82% seen once. The sample was PBMCs. These TCRs come from a male donor in good health and CMV-seropositive.

In this sample, this clone turned up a few times. The chain employs TRBV7-2 and TRBJ1-2, with TRBD1 matching over 8 bases. V shed 1 base, J shed 1 base, and the junction held 2 bases outside the gene matches. CDR1 SGHTA and CDR2 FQGNSA come from the germline V gene. The CDR3 is 15 amino acids. In nucleotides, the CDR3 is TGTGCCAGCAGCTTAGGGACAGGGATTAACTATGGCTACACCTTC. Translating it yields CASSLGTGINYGYTF.

The rearrangement joins TRBV30 to TRBJ1-1; 9 bases line up with TRBD1. V shed 6 bases and J 3 bases; nucleotides not matched to a gene: 14. This CDR3 contains 16 residues. CDR1 is GTSNPN, CDR2 SVGIG, per germline (reference sequence). CDR3 nucleotides: TGTGCCTGTGGGCCCGGGACAGGGAAGACGTACACTGAAGCTTTCTTT. Amino acids: CACGPGTGKTYTEAFF.

The V and J genes are TRBV7-5 and TRBJ1-2; the D call in the table, TRBD1, was not verified against the DNA. TRBV7-5 is given as a pseudogene. The CDR3 runs 17 residues. CDR3 coding DNA: TGTTCCAGAAGCTTAGGGGGACAGGGGGAGAACTTTTATGGCTACACCTTC. Its protein product is CSRSLGGQGENFYGYTF.

CDR3 residues: CASSTDRELSTDTQYF. CDR3 in DNA: TGTGCCAGCAGCACAGACAGGGAACTCAGCACAGATACGCAGTATTTT. V is TRBV7-9 and J is TRBJ2-3; 7 nucleotides align to TRBD1. Losses at the gene ends were 5 bases for V and 0 bases for J; bases not matched to a gene: 8. Germline CDR1 SEHNR, CDR2 FQNEAQ (reference sequence). The CDR3 consists of 16 residues.

In its sample, this clone was seen a few times. The chain carries TRBV6-5 and TRBJ1-2; no clear D gene. The CDR3 is 16 residues long. The V gene's germline CDR1 is MNHEY and CDR2 SVGAGI. V was cut by 0 bases and J by 3 bases, with 14 bases left in between. The CDR3 DNA follows: TGTGCCAGCAGTTACTCGATAGCTGCCTGGGACTATGGCTACACCTTC. It codes for CASSYSIAAWDYGYTF.

The rearrangement links TRBV28 to TRBJ1-6, with D perhaps matching TRBD1 (5 bases). V was pared by 7 bases and J by 6 bases, with 16 bases between. Germline loops: CDR1 MDHEN, CDR2 SYDVKM. This CDR3 has 15 amino acids. CDR3 sequence (DNA): TGTGCCAGCATTCCGACAGTTGGGCGTAATTCACCCCTCCACTTT. This sequence encodes CASIPTVGRNSPLHF.

The chain links TRBV5-4 to TRBJ2-3; 8 bases line up with TRBD2. Germline V gene data show CDR1 as SGHNT and CDR2 as YYREEE (reference sequence). V lost 4 bases, J lost 3 bases, and 10 bases stayed unmatched. CDR3 length: 16 amino acids. CDR3 amino acids: CASSAQAGVGTDTQYF. CDR3 nucleotide sequence: TGTGCCAGCAGCGCGCAAGCGGGAGTGGGGACAGATACGCAGTATTTT.

The rearrangement joins TRBV30 to TRBJ1-1; unclear D gene. Germline V gene sequence: CDR1 GTSNPN, CDR2 SVGIG (reference sequence). The germline V and J ends were trimmed by 0 bases and 1 base, with 6 bases remaining between them. The CDR3 has 13 amino acids. The CDR3 DNA reads TGTGCCTGGAGTGTTATAGAGAACACTGAAGCTTTCTTT. Amino acid sequence: CAWSVIENTEAFF.

This chain uses TRBV6-6 with TRBJ1-5; 12 bases line up with TRBD1. The CDR3 loop spans 15 amino acids. Germline V gives CDR1 MNHNY, CDR2 SVGAGI (reference sequence). V was pared by 2 bases and J by 7 bases, with 3 bases of the junction left unmatched. The CDR3 DNA sequence: TGTGCCAGCAGTTACGGGACAGGGGGCGACCAGCCCCAGCATTTT. This gives the protein CASSYGTGGDQPQHF.

Remarks on this clone: This same CDR3 is encoded by further DNA sequences in the sample. V gene TRBV9 combines with J gene TRBJ1-1; TRBD1 agrees at 7 bases. CDR1 is SGDLS, CDR2 YYNGEE, per germline. The CDR3 length is 14 residues. V was clipped by 0 bases and J by 1 base; unmatched bases: 0. The CDR3 spells CASSVGQGNTEAFF. CDR3 DNA sequence: TGTGCCAGCAGCGTAGGACAGGGGAACACTGAAGCTTTCTTT.

This clone has only a few counts. The chain is built from TRBV7-2 and TRBJ1-5, with 9 bases matching TRBD1. The CDR3 extends over 16 amino acids. Germline trimming cut 5 bases from V and 2 bases from J; bases unmatched to any gene: 7. Germline CDR1 is SGHTA and CDR2 is FQGNSA. The CDR3 spells CASSPQGAPGNQPQHF. The CDR3 nucleotides are TGTGCCAGCAGCCCACAGGGGGCGCCTGGCAATCAGCCCCAGCATTTT.

This clone was observed a few times. The chain uses TRBV6-1 and TRBJ2-3, with D tentatively TRBD2 (6 bases). Trimming cost V 1 base and J 1 base, with 12 bases left between them. The CDR3 is made up of 16 amino acids. Germline CDR1 and CDR2: MNHNS and SASEGT. CDR3 loop: CASSEDWRGGTDTQYF. The CDR3 DNA follows: TGTGCCAGCAGTGAAGATTGGCGGGGTGGCACAGATACGCAGTATTTT.

V usage is TRBV7-6 and J usage is TRBJ2-1; TRBD2 matches 10 bases. J gave up 2 bases and V 3 bases, and 1 base lay outside the gene matches. Germline lookup yields CDR1 SGHVS and CDR2 FNYEAQ. The CDR3 extends over 15 amino acids. The CDR3, as DNA: TGTGCCAGCAGCTTGCTAGCGGGAGCCTACAATGAGCAGTTCTTC. Its protein product is CASSLLAGAYNEQFF.

V gene TRBV5-4 combines with J gene TRBJ2-3, with 14 bases lining up with TRBD2. Germline V gene lookup returns CDR1 SGHNT and CDR2 YYREEE (reference sequence). V shed 0 bases and J 4 bases; nucleotides not matched to a gene: 4. The CDR3 spans 17 residues. The CDR3 region is CASSLDLGLAGADTQYF. Here the CDR3 DNA reads TGTGCCAGCAGCTTGGATTTGGGACTAGCGGGAGCAGATACGCAGTATTTT.

V and J are TRBV7-3 and TRBJ2-3, with 8 bases lining up with TRBD1. J was trimmed by 0 bases and V by 5 bases; bases with no gene match: 7. CDR1 is SGHTA, CDR2 FQGTGA, per germline. There are 16 residues in the CDR3. Written as DNA, the CDR3 is TGTGCCAGCAGCACCCAGGGGGCATTTAGCACAGATACGCAGTATTTT. It is translated as CASSTQGAFSTDTQYF.

V gene TRBV18 combines with J gene TRBJ2-3; 11 bases are shared with TRBD2. The CDR3 sequence is 16 residues long. V lost 0 bases, J lost 4 bases, and 3 bases stayed unmatched. Germline V lookup: CDR1 KGHSH, CDR2 LQKENI. In nucleotides, the CDR3 is TGTGCCAGCTCACCACCGGTAGCGGGAGGGTCAGATACGCAGTATTTT. It codes for CASSPPVAGGSDTQYF.

This rearrangement joins TRBV19 to TRBJ2-5, with TRBD1 identical over 7 bases. Germline loops: CDR1 LNHDA, CDR2 SQIVND (reference sequence). This CDR3 contains 13 residues. V was pared by 3 bases and J by 2 bases, with 0 bases of the junction left unmatched. The CDR3 nucleotides read TGTGCCAGTAGTATGGGACAGCAAGAGACCCAGTACTTC. Translating gives CASSMGQQETQYF.

The rearrangement joins TRBV5-1 to TRBJ2-1; 8 nucleotides align to TRBD2. CDR1 and CDR2 from the germline V gene are SGHRS and YFSETQ. The CDR3 is 16 amino acids. V dropped 4 bases and J dropped 7; count of bases not matched to a gene: 13. The CDR3 nucleotides are TGCGCCAGCAGCCCGGGGGGCCGGGAGGGAAGGAATGAGCAGTTCTTC. It encodes CASSPGGREGRNEQFF.

Points on this clone: Different DNA sequences within this sample yield the same CDR3. This sequence joins TRBV4-3 and TRBJ2-3, with unresolved D. Trimming left V 1 base short and J 4 bases short, with 9 bases between. The CDR3 totals 14 residues. CDR1 LGHNA and CDR2 YSLEER come from the germline V gene. The CDR3: CASSQGTRADTQYF. The CDR3 nucleotides read TGCGCCAGCAGCCAAGGTACCCGGGCAGATACGCAGTATTTT.

V usage is TRBV5-6 and J usage is TRBJ2-5, with 10 positions matching TRBD2. Germline V CDR1 and CDR2: SGHDT, YYEEEE. This CDR3 contains 15 residues. The ends lost 2 bases at V and 7 bases at J; junction bases unmatched: 8. CDR3 in amino acids: CASSFWTSGGGTQYF. In DNA, the CDR3 is TGTGCCAGCAGCTTTTGGACTAGCGGAGGGGGGACCCAGTACTTC.

The rearrangement uses TRBV5-1 and TRBJ2-3; TRBD1 aligns across 8 bases. V lost 3 bases, J lost 0 bases, and 9 bases stayed unmatched. The CDR3 spans 17 residues. From germline, CDR1 is SGHRS and CDR2 YFSETQ. CDR3 amino acids: CASSSGTGITSTDTQYF. In DNA form, the CDR3 reads TGCGCCAGCAGCTCTGGGACAGGCATTACTAGCACAGATACGCAGTATTTT.

The V call is TRBV6-1, the J call TRBJ2-1; TRBD2 matches 7 bases. CDR1 and CDR2 (germline): MNHNS, SASEGT. The CDR3 is 16 residues long. The junction had 12 bases not matched to a gene; V was cut back by 0 bases and J by 10 bases. The CDR3 here is CASSEAFRDDGGEQFF. Written as DNA, the CDR3 is TGTGCCAGCAGTGAAGCGTTCCGGGACGACGGGGGGGAGCAGTTCTTC.

The chain links TRBV7-3 to TRBJ2-7, with 7 bases aligning to TRBD2. Germline assignment: CDR1 SGHTA and CDR2 FQGTGA. The trim removed 6 bases at V and 2 bases at J, leaving 7 bases unmatched. This CDR3 contains 14 residues. The CDR3 region has the DNA TGTGCCAGCAGTCAAGGAGGACTAGCCTACGAGCAGTACTTC. Protein: CASSQGGLAYEQYF.

The chain carries TRBV2 and TRBJ2-7, with 8 bases lining up with TRBD1. Germline loops: CDR1 SNHLY, CDR2 FYNNEI. The CDR3 has 13 amino acids. J was trimmed by 2 bases and V by 6 bases; bases with no gene match: 3. The CDR3, as DNA: TGTGCCAGCAGGGGACAGGCCCCCTACGAGCAGTACTTC. Translation gives CASRGQAPYEQYF.

The chain is built from TRBV7-3 and TRBJ2-5; maybe TRBD1 (6 bases). Looked up from germline, CDR1 is SGHTA and CDR2 is FQGTGA. The germline V and J ends were trimmed by 5 bases and 5 bases, with 12 bases remaining between them. The CDR3 is 13 amino acids. This chain's CDR3 is CASSPSRGETQYF. The CDR3 region has the DNA TGTGCCAGCAGCCCCAGCAGGGGTGAGACCCAGTACTTC.

The chain carries TRBV19 and TRBJ2-2, with D possibly TRBD2 on 5 matching bases. CDR3 length equals 15 residues. The V gene's germline CDR1 is LNHDA and CDR2 SQIVND (reference sequence). Between the trimmed V and J ends, which lost 5 bases and 1 base, there was a span of 11 bases. The CDR3 nucleotides read TGTGCCAGTAGTCCGGACTTATGGAACACCGGGGAGCTGTTTTTT. Its translation is CASSPDLWNTGELFF.

This chain uses TRBV19 with TRBJ2-5; D ambiguous. With 6 bases removed from V and 5 bases from J, the gap between germline ends came to 19 bases. CDR3 length equals 15 residues. Per germline, CDR1 LNHDA and CDR2 SQIVND (reference sequence). CDR3 residues: CASRTSSGYSETQYF. The CDR3, as DNA: TGTGCCAGTAGAACGTCCTCGGGTTATAGCGAGACCCAGTACTTC.

The rearrangement joins TRBV19 to TRBJ2-7; the match to TRBD1 covers 10 bases. The CDR3 has 18 residues. V dropped 4 bases and J dropped 0; count of bases not matched to a gene: 12. Per germline, CDR1 LNHDA and CDR2 SQIVND (reference sequence). The DNA of the CDR3 is TGTGCCAGTAGTACACCCCGGGACAGGGGTATCGGCTCCTACGAGCAGTACTTC. It specifies CASSTPRDRGIGSYEQYF.